This T cell receptor (beta chain) emerged from a study of vaccination and CD4 T cells after COVID-19. About the research overall: Control cultures, each given a CEFX pool, an HIV-1 Nef pool, or no peptide, were included.

Of note for this clonotype: Its antigen remains unknown.

At the Johns Hopkins FTIC core, DNA taken from cultured CD4+ T cells was sequenced by way of the Oncomine TCR Beta short-read assay. DNA came from CD4+ T cells after culture. TCRdb re-analysed the PCR reads in MiXCR, keeping a single row per CDR3 protein. The sample holds roughly 20,000 distinct CDR3 sequences, roughly 45% seen once. Described treatment: roughly ten-day PBMC culture with coronavirus spike peptide pools or control peptides (ViraFEST assay). This CDR3 has 13 residues. CDR1 is SNHLY, CDR2 FYNNEI, per germline. The V and J ends lost 4 bases and 8 bases respectively, with 14 bases between them.

The source of this sequence is a human donor who had recovered from COVID-19. The V and J genes are TRBV2 and TRBJ1-1, with D possibly TRBD1 on 6 matching bases. This specimen was CD4+ T cells from blood, cultured in vitro, taken before SARS-CoV-2 vaccination. CDR3 sequence (DNA): TGTGCCAGCAGTGTTCAGGGGTGGATGGAAGCTTTCTTT. Protein: CASSVQGWMEAFF.